The clone carrying this T cell receptor beta chain has at least ten counts. Antigen specificity is unknown. The data are from a study of Graves' ophthalmopathy and Graves' hyperthyroidism. Overall study context: The authors defined stable hyperthyroidism as no ophthalmopathy within 18 months of follow-up.

The CDR3 extends over 14 amino acids. The V gene's germline CDR1 is SQVTM and CDR2 ANQGSEA. V dropped 7 bases and J dropped 3 bases, with 19 bases sitting between them. Amplification of TCR beta CDR3 regions used RNA transcripts. Scientists carried out first-round RT-PCR using HTBI primers and then a second-round multiplex PCR. A single record per CDR3 protein comes from TCRdb applying MiXCR to the multiplex PCR reads. The repertoire includes 500,000 to 700,000 distinct CDR3 sequences, just under 40% of them detected once, and about 4% sits in the top ten. Study-wide results and limits: At about 69% sensitivity and 72.22% specificity, the model predicted progression of the ophthalmopathy.

The TCR sequence derives from an adult man with Graves' hyperthyroidism. The sample taken for sequencing was peripheral blood or thyroid tissue (not recorded which). The chain uses TRBV29-1 and TRBJ2-7; D may match TRBD1 or TRBD2 (5 bases each). The CDR3 DNA reads as TGCAGCGCCTCATCAACCGGGGCGAACTACGAGCAGTACTTC. Protein product: CSASSTGANYEQYF.